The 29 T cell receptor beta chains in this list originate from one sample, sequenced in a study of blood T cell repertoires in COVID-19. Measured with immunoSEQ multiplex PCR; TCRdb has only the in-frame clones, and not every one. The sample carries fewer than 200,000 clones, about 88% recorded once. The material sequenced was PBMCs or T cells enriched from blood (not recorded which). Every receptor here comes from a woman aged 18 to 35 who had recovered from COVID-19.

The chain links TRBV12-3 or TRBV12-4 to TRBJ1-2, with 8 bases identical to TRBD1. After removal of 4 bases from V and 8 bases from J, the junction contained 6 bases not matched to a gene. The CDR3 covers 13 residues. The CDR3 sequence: CASSSGQGLGYTF. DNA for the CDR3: TGTGCCAGCAGTTCCGGACAGGGCTTGGGCTACACCTTC.

The CDR3 loop reads CASSAQRTGQETQYF. CDR3 bases: TGTGCCAGCAGCGCTCAGCGGACAGGCCAAGAGACCCAGTACTTC. The V and J genes are TRBV9 and TRBJ2-5, with TRBD1 identical over 7 bases. V gave up 3 bases and J gave up 1 base; unmatched junction bases: 6. The CDR3 length is 15 residues. The germline V gene has CDR1 SGDLS and CDR2 YYNGEE.

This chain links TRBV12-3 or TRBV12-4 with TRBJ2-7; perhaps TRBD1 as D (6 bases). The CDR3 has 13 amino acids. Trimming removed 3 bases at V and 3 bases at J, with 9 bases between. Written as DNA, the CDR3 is TGTGCCAGCAGTTTCGGCAGGGGCTACGAGCAGTACTTC. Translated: CASSFGRGYEQYF.

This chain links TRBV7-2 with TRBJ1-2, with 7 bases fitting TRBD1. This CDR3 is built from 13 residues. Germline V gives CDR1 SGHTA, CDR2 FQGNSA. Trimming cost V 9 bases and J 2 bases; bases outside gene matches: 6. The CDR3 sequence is CASTGDKNYGYTF. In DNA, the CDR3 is TGTGCCAGTACAGGGGATAAGAACTATGGCTACACCTTC.

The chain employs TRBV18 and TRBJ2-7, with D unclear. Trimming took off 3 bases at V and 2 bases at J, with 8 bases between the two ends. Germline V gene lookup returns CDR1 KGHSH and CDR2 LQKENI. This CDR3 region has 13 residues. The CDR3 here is CASSPIQTYEQYF. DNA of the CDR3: TGTGCCAGCTCACCCATCCAGACCTACGAGCAGTACTTC.

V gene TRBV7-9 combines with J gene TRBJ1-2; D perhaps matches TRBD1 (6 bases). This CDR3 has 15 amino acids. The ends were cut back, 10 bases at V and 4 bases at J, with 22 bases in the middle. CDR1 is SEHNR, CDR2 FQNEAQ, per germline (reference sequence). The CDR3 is CAILRTGTSVYGYTF. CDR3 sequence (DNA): TGTGCCATTCTACGCACCGGGACAAGTGTCTATGGCTACACCTTC.

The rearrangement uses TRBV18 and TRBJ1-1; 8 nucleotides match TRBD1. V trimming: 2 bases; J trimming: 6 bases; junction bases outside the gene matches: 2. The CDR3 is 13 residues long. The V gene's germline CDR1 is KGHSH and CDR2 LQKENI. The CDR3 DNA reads TGTGCCAGCTCACCAGGGACAGGCGCTGAAGCTTTCTTT. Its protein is CASSPGTGAEAFF.

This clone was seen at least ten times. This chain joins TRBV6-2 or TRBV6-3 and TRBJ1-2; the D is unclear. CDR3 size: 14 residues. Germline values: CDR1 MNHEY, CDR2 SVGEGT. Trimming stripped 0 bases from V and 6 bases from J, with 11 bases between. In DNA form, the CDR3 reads TGTGCCAGCAGTTACTCCGAGACAACGAATGGCTACACCTTC. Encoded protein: CASSYSETTNGYTF.

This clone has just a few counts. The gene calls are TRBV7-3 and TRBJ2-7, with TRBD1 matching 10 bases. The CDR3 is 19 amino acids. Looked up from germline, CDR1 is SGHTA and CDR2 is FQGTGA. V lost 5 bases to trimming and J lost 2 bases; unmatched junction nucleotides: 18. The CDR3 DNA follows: TGTGCCAGCAGCCCCACTCCGGGACAGGGGTGGCTAGCAACCTACGAGCAGTACTTC. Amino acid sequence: CASSPTPGQGWLATYEQYF.

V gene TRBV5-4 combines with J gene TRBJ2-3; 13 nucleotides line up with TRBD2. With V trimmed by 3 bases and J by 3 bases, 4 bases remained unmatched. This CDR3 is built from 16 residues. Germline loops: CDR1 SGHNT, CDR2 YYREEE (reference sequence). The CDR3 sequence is CASSSGLAGETDTQYF. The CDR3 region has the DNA TGTGCCAGCAGCTCCGGACTAGCGGGGGAAACAGATACGCAGTATTTT.

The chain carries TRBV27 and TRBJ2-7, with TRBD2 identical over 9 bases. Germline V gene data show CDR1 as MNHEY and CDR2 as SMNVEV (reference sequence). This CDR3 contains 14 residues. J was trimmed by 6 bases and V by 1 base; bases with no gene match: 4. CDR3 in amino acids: CASSLYSGSGEQYF. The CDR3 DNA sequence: TGTGCCAGCAGTTTATATAGCGGGAGTGGCGAGCAGTACTTC.

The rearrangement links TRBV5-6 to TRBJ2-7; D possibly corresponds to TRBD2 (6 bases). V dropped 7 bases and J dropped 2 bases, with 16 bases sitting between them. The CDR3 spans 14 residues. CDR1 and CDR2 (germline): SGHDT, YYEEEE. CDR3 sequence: CASGLSGVPYEQYF. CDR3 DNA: TGTGCCAGCGGATTATCGGGGGTCCCCTACGAGCAGTACTTC.

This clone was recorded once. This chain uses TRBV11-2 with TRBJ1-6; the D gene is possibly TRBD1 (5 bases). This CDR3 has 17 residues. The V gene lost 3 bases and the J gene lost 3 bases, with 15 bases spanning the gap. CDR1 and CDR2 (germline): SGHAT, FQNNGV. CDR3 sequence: CASSFDQGQFYNSPLHF. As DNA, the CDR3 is TGTGCCAGCAGCTTTGACCAGGGCCAATTCTATAATTCACCCCTCCACTTT. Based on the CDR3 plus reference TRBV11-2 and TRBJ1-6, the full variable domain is EAGVAQSPRYKIIEKRQSVAFWCNPISGHATLYWYQQILGQGPKLLIQFQNNGVVDDSQLPKDRFSAERLKGVDSTLKIQPAKLEDSAVYLCASSFDQGQFYNSPLHFGNGTRLTVT.

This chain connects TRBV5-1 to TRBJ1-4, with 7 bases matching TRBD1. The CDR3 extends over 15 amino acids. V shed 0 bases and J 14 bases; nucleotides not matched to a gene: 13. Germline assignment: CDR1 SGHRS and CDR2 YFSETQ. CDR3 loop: CASSLGTQGYGKLFF. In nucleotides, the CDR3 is TGCGCCAGCAGCTTGGGGACACAGGGGTACGGCAAGCTGTTTTTT. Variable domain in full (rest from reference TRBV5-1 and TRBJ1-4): KAGVTQTPRYLIKTRGQQVTLSCSPISGHRSVSWYQQTPGQGLQFLFEYFSETQRNKGNFPGRFSGRQFSNSRSEMNVSTLELGDSALYLCASSLGTQGYGKLFFGSGTQLSVL.

CDR3 nucleotides: TGTGCCAGCAGCCAAGCCGGGACAGTGAAAGAGACCCAGTACTTC. Amino acids: CASSQAGTVKETQYF. The chain joins TRBV3-1 (or the pseudogene TRBV3-2) to TRBJ2-5, with TRBD1 matching 7 bases. Unmatched junction bases numbered 5, after V lost 1 base and J lost 3 bases. The germline V gene has CDR1 LGHDT and CDR2 YNNKEL (reference sequence). The CDR3 spans 15 residues.

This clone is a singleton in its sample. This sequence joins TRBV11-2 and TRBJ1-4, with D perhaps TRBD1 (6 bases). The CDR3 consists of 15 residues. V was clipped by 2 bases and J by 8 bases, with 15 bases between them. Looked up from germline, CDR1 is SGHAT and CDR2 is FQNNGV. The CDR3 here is CASSLMAGAREKLFF. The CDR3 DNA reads TGTGCCAGCAGCTTAATGGCGGGGGCCCGGGAAAAACTGTTTTTT.

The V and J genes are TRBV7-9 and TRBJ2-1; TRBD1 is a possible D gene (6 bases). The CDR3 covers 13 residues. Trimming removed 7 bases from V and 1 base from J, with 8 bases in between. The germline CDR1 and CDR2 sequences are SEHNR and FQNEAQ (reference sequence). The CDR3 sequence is CASIGGSYNEQFF. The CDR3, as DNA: TGTGCCAGCATAGGGGGATCCTACAATGAGCAGTTCTTC.

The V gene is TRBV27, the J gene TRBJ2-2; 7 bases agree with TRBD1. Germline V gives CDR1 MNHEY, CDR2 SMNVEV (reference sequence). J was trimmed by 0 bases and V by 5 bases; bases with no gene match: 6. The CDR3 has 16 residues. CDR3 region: CASSVYGTANTGELFF. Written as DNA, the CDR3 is TGTGCCAGCAGTGTTTATGGGACAGCGAACACCGGGGAGCTGTTTTTT.

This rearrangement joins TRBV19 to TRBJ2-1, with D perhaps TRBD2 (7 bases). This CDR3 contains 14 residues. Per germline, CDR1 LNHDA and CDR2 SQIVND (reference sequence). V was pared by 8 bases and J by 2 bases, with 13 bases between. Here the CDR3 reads CASCEGGTYNEQFF. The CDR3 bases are TGTGCCAGTTGTGAGGGGGGGACCTACAATGAGCAGTTCTTC. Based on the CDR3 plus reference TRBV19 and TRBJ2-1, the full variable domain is DGGITQSPKYLFRKEGQNVTLSCEQNLNHDAMYWYRQDPGQGLRLIYYSQIVNDFQKGDIAEGYSVSREKKESFPLTVTSAQKNPTAFYLCASCEGGTYNEQFFGPGTRLTVL.

The CDR3 reads CASSHPETGAGYTF. As DNA, the CDR3 is TGTGCCAGCAGCCACCCGGAGACAGGGGCCGGCTACACCTTC. V is TRBV6-6 and J is TRBJ1-2; TRBD1 matches at 8 bases. The germline V gene has CDR1 MNHNY and CDR2 SVGAGI (reference sequence). Trimming took 6 bases from V and 8 from J; bases not matched to a gene: 11. This CDR3 has 14 residues.

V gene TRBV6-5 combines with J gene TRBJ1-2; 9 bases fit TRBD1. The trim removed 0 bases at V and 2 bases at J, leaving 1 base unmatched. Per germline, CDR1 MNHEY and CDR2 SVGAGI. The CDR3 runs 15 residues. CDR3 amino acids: CASSYSGTGNYGYTF. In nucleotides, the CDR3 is TGTGCCAGCAGTTACTCCGGGACAGGGAACTATGGCTACACCTTC.

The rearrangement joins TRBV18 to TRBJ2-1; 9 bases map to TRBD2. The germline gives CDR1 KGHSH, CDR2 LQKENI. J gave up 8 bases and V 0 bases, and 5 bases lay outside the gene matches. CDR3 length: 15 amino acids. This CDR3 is CASSPPGTSLDEQFF. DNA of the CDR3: TGTGCCAGCTCACCACCGGGGACTAGCCTCGATGAGCAGTTCTTC.

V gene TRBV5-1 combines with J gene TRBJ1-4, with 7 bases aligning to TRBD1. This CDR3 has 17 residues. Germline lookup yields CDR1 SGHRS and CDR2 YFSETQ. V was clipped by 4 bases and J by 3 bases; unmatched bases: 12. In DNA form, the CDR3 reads TGCGCCAGCAGCCTACAAAATCCAGGGGGATCTAATGAAAAACTGTTTTTT. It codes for CASSLQNPGGSNEKLFF.

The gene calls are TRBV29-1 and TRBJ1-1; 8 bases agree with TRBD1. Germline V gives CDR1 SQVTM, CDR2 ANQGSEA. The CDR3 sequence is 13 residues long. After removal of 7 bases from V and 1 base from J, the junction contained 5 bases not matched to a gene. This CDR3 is CSAQGDTNTEAFF. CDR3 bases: TGCAGCGCACAGGGGGACACGAACACTGAAGCTTTCTTT.

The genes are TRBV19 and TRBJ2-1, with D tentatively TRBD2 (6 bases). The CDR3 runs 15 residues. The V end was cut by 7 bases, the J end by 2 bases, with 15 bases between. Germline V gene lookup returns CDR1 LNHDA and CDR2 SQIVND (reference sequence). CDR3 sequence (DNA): TGTGCCAGTAAAGAGGCGGGAATCACCTACAATGAGCAGTTCTTC. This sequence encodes CASKEAGITYNEQFF.

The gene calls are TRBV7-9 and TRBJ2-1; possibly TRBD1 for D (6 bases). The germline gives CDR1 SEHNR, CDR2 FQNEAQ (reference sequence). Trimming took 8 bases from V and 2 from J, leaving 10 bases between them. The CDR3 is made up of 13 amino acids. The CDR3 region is CASGRGTYNEQFF. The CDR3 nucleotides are TGTGCCAGCGGCAGGGGTACCTACAATGAGCAGTTCTTC.

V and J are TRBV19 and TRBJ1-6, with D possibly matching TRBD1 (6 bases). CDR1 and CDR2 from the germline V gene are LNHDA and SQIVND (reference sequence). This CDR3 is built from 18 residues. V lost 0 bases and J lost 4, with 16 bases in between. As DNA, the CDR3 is TGTGCCAGTAGTATAGAGACGTTCGATGGACAGTATAATTCACCCCTCCACTTT. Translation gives CASSIETFDGQYNSPLHF.

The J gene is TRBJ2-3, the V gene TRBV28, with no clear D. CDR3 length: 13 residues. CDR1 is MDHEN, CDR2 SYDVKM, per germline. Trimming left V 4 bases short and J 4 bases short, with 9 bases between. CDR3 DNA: TGTGCCAGCAGTTCAACTCTAGCAGATACGCAGTATTTT. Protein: CASSSTLADTQYF.

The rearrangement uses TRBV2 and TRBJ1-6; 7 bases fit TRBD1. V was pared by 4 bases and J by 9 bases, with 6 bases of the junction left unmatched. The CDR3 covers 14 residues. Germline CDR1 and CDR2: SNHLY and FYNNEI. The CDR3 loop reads CASSVQGTRSPLHF. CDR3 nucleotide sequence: TGTGCCAGCAGTGTACAGGGGACGCGTTCACCCCTCCACTTT.